This passage covers 12 T cell receptor beta chains from one sample sequenced in a study of T cell repertoires in ileal Crohn's disease. The time point: inflamed ileum from the surgical specimen. Clones were sequenced by immunoSEQ multiplex PCR, and TCRdb holds only the in-frame ones, with some missing. The sample holds about 18,000 clones, 76% seen once. Sample: ileal tissue. The receptors were gathered from an adult with Crohn's disease.

The chain joins TRBV6-4 to TRBJ2-2; unclear D gene. Trimming took off 0 bases at V and 7 bases at J, with 6 bases between the two ends. The CDR3 consists of 13 residues. Per germline, CDR1 MRHNA and CDR2 SNTAGT. The CDR3 nucleotides are TGTGCCAGCAGTGACTCGGGTAACGGGGAGCTGTTTTTT. As protein: CASSDSGNGELFF.

By proportion, this clone is medium-sized (0.01 to 0.1%). V is TRBV6-5 and J is TRBJ1-6; the match to TRBD1 covers 7 bases. The junction had 8 bases not matched to a gene; V was cut back by 0 bases and J by 9 bases. Germline loops: CDR1 MNHEY, CDR2 SVGAGI. This CDR3 has 16 residues. The CDR3, as DNA: TGTGCCAGCAGTTACTCGAGGCGACAGGGCGGTTCACCCCTCCACTTT. The encoded protein is CASSYSRRQGGSPLHF.

The table lists this clone with a few counts. The genes are TRBV5-6 and TRBJ1-1; TRBD1 aligns across 9 bases. CDR3 size: 13 residues. The germline gives CDR1 SGHDT, CDR2 YYEEEE. V was clipped by 4 bases and J by 6 bases; unmatched bases: 4. The CDR3 sequence is CASSPGTGSEAFF. As DNA, the CDR3 is TGTGCCAGCAGCCCTGGGACAGGGTCTGAAGCTTTCTTT.

V is TRBV29-1 and J is TRBJ2-7, with unresolved D. Germline assignment: CDR1 SQVTM and CDR2 ANQGSEA. The CDR3 has 13 amino acids. The V end was cut by 4 bases, the J end by 4 bases, with 14 bases between. CDR3 loop: CSVGSHGAYEQYF. The CDR3 coding sequence is TGCAGCGTTGGATCTCACGGAGCATACGAGCAGTACTTC.

The chain carries TRBV25-1 and TRBJ2-5; 12 positions match TRBD2. After removal of 2 bases from V and 5 bases from J, the junction contained 9 bases not matched to a gene. This CDR3 has 17 residues. CDR1 and CDR2 (germline): MGHDK, SYGVNS. CDR3: CASSEDGLAGREETQYF. The DNA of the CDR3 is TGTGCCAGCAGTGAAGACGGACTAGCGGGGAGGGAGGAGACCCAGTACTTC.

The chain carries TRBV6-5 and TRBJ2-1, with 10 bases that match TRBD2. CDR3 length: 14 residues. CDR1 is MNHEY and CDR2 is SVGAGI in the germline V gene. V shed 5 bases, J shed 7 bases, and the junction held 5 bases outside the gene matches. The CDR3 region has the DNA TGTGCCAGCAGTAGCGGGGGGGCTTGGAATGAGCAGTTCTTC. Translation: CASSSGGAWNEQFF.

This clone has more than one count but fewer than ten. The genes are TRBV9 and TRBJ2-1, with 11 bases fitting TRBD2. The germline CDR1 and CDR2 sequences are SGDLS and YYNGEE. The length of the CDR3 is 14 residues. The junction had 6 bases not matched to a gene; V was cut back by 4 bases and J by 9 bases. CDR3 coding DNA: TGTGCCAGCAGCTTAGCGGGAGGGAGTGGTGAGCAGTTCTTC. Translation: CASSLAGGSGEQFF.

The V and J genes are TRBV28 and TRBJ1-2; TRBD1 is a possible D gene (6 bases). This CDR3 has 14 amino acids. V lost 5 bases and J lost 7, with 17 bases in between. The germline V gene has CDR1 MDHEN and CDR2 SYDVKM. The CDR3 DNA is TGTGCCAGCAGTCCCCCGGGGGGCTGGGGTGGCTACACCTTC. It codes for CASSPPGGWGGYTF.

The V call is TRBV29-1, the J call TRBJ2-5; the match to TRBD1 covers 7 bases. The CDR3 covers 16 residues. Germline CDR1 is SQVTM and CDR2 is ANQGSEA. V was clipped by 6 bases and J by 2 bases; unmatched bases: 15. Here the CDR3 reads CSVGGTGAGRQETQYF. CDR3 DNA: TGCAGCGTCGGAGGTACAGGGGCCGGACGTCAAGAGACCCAGTACTTC.

This clone was seen only a few times. The chain couples TRBV18 to TRBJ1-2; unclear D gene. V was clipped by 6 bases and J by 4 bases, with 15 bases between them. The CDR3 has 14 amino acids. Germline V gene sequence: CDR1 KGHSH, CDR2 LQKENI. The CDR3 here is CASSPGSQTYGYTF. The CDR3, as DNA: TGTGCCAGCTCTCCCGGTAGCCAGACCTATGGCTACACCTTC.

The J gene is TRBJ2-3, the V gene TRBV11-3, with 8 bases fitting TRBD2. V shed 1 base and J 8 bases; nucleotides not matched to a gene: 8. The CDR3 is made up of 15 amino acids. Germline CDR1 and CDR2: SGHNT and YENEEA. CDR3 protein: CASSLAGGPLSTQYF. In DNA, the CDR3 is TGTGCCAGCAGCTTAGCGGGAGGGCCTTTGAGTACGCAGTATTTT.

The chain uses TRBV6-1 and TRBJ2-7; 11 nucleotides line up with TRBD2. This CDR3 is 15 amino acids long. Germline assignment: CDR1 MNHNS and CDR2 SASEGT. V lost 5 bases and J lost 5; bases outside the gene matches: 8. CDR3: CASSIIAGGPNEQYF. The CDR3 nucleotides read TGTGCCAGCAGTATAATAGCGGGAGGGCCGAACGAGCAGTACTTC.